The 4 T cell receptor beta chains below come from one sample, sequenced in a study of T cell changes during pregnancy in multiple sclerosis. Data came from immunoSEQ multiplex PCR; TCRdb stores just in-frame clones and leaves some out. This sample has 30,000 to 40,000 clones; about 92% occur once, and the top ten carry roughly 8.7%. This specimen was CD8+ T cells from peripheral blood mononuclear cells, taken in the third trimester of pregnancy. The receptors here all came from a female donor with multiple sclerosis, enrolled in a pregnancy study.

The rearrangement links TRBV7-3 to TRBJ1-3, with D tentatively TRBD1 (5 bases). Trimming stripped 3 bases from V and 4 bases from J, with 7 bases between. CDR1 SGHTA and CDR2 FQGTGA come from the germline V gene. The CDR3 is 13 amino acids. The CDR3 nucleotides are TGTGCCAGCAGCTTGTACAGGGGAAACACCATATATTTT. Protein product: CASSLYRGNTIYF.

The chain couples TRBV29-1 to TRBJ1-1; no definite D call. The CDR3 is 12 amino acids. The V gene's germline CDR1 is SQVTM and CDR2 ANQGSEA. V lost 5 bases and J 3 bases, leaving 10 bases between the germline ends. As DNA, the CDR3 is TGCAGCGTTTCGAGGATGGACACTGAAGCTTTCTTT. Amino acid sequence: CSVSRMDTEAFF.

Concerning this clone itself: Germline and junction disagree at one end, which may indicate a read error. The chain uses TRBV6-6 and TRBJ1-6; 9 bases agree with TRBD1. There are 15 residues in the CDR3. Germline V gene data show CDR1 as MNHNY and CDR2 as SVGAGI (reference sequence). CDR3 residues: CASSYTGGGFIRPSF. The CDR3, as DNA: TGTGCCAGCAGTTACACAGGGGGCGGTTTTATCCGGCCTTCCTTT.

The CDR3: CASTLGGGKIYEQYF. CDR3 bases: TGTGCCAGCACCCTGGGGGGGGGAAAGATCTACGAGCAGTACTTC. This sequence joins TRBV9 and TRBJ2-7, with TRBD2 identical over 7 bases. This CDR3 comprises 15 residues. Germline lookup yields CDR1 SGDLS and CDR2 YYNGEE. V dropped 6 bases and J dropped 3; count of bases not matched to a gene: 12.